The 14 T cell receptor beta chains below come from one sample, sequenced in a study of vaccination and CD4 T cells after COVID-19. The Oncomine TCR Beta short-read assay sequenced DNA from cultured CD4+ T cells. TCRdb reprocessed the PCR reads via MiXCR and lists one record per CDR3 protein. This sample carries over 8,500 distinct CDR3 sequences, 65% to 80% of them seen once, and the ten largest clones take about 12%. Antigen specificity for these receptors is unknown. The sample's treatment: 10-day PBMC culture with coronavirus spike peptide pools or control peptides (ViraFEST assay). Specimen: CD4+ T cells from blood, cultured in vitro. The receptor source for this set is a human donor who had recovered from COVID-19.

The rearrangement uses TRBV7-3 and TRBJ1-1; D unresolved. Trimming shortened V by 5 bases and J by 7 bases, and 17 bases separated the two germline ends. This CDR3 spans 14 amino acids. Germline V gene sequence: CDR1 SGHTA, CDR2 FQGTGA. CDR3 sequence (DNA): TGTGCCAGCAGCCTCACTGGACTCCCGGGTGAAGCTTTCTTT. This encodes CASSLTGLPGEAFF.

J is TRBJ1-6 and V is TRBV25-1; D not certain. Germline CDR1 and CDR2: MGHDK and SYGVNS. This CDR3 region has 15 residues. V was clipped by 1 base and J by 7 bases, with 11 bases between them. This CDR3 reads CASSESAGTNSPLHF. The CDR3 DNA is TGTGCCAGCAGTGAATCGGCGGGCACCAATTCACCCCTCCACTTT.

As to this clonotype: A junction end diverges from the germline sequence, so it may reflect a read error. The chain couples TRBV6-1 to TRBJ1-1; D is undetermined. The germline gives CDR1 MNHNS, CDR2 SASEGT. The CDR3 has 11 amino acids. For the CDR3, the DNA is TGTGCCAGCAGCCGGAACAGTGAAGCTTTCTTT. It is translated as CASSRNSEAFF.

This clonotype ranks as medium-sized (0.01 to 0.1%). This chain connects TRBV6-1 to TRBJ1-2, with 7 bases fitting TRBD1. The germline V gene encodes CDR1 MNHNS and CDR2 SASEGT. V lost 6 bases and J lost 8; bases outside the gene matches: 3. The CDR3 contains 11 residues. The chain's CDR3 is CASRPGGGYTF. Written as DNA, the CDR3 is TGTGCCAGCAGACCAGGGGGGGGCTACACCTTC.

In DNA form, the CDR3 reads TGTGCCAGCAGTTACTTCAAACAGAGAAATAGCAATCAGCCCCAGCATTTT. Translated, it gives CASSYFKQRNSNQPQHF. The V call is TRBV6-5, the J call TRBJ1-5; D call uncertain. Trimming took off 1 base at V and 0 bases at J, with 13 bases between the two ends. The CDR3 is 17 amino acids. Germline CDR1 MNHEY, CDR2 SVGAGI.

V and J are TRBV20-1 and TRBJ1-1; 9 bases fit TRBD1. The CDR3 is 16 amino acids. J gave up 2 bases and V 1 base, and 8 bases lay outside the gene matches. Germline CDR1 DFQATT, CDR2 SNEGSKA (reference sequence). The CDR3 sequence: CSARVRGGQGNTEAFF. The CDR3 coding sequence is TGCAGTGCTAGAGTGAGAGGGGGACAGGGTAACACTGAAGCTTTCTTT.

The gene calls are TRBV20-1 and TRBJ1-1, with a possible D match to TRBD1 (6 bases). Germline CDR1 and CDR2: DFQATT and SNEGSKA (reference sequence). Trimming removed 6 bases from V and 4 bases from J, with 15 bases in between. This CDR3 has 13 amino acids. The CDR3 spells CSAPGHVRTEAFF. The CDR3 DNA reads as TGCAGTGCACCGGGACACGTTCGCACTGAAGCTTTCTTT.

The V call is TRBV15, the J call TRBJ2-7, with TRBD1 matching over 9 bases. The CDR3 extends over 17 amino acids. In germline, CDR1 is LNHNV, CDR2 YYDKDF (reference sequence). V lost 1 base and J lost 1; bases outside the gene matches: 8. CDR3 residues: CATSRAPTGTGSYEQYF. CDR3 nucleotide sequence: TGTGCCACCAGCAGAGCCCCCACTGGGACAGGGTCCTACGAGCAGTACTTC. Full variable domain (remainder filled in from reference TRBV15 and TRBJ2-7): DAMVIQNPRYQVTQFGKPVTLSCSQTLNHNVMYWYQQKSSQAPKLLFHYYDKDFNNEADTPDNFQSRRPNTSFCFLDIRSPGLGDTAMYLCATSRAPTGTGSYEQYFGPGTRLTVT.

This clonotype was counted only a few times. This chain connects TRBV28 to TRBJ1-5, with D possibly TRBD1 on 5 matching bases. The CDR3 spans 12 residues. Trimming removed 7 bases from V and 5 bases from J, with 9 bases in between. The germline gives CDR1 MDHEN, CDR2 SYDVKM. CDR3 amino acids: CASNWGYQPQHF. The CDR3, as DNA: TGTGCCAGCAACTGGGGGTATCAGCCCCAGCATTTT.

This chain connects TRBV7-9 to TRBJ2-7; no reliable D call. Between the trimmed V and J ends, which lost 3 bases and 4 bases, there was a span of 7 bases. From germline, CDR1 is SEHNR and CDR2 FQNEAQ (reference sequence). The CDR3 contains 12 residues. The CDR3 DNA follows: TGTGCCAGCAGCTTGTGGGGTTACGAGCAGTACTTC. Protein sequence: CASSLWGYEQYF. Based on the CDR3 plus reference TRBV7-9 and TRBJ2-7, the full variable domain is DTGVSQNPRHKITKRGQNVTFRCDPISEHNRLYWYRQTLGQGPEFLTYFQNEAQLEKSRLLSDRFSAERPKGSFSTLEIQRTEQGDSAMYLCASSLWGYEQYFGPGTRLTVT.

CDR3 sequence reads: CASRDRRNTGELFF. The CDR3 bases are TGTGCCAGCAGGGACAGGCGGAACACCGGGGAGCTGTTTTTT. The V gene is TRBV7-2, the J gene TRBJ2-2, with 7 bases matching TRBD1. Germline assignment: CDR1 SGHTA and CDR2 FQGNSA. This CDR3 is built from 14 residues. V lost 6 bases to trimming and J lost 1 base; unmatched junction nucleotides: 2.

CDR3 DNA: TGTGCCACCAGCACCCCCCGGGGAAGACGTAATTCACCCCTCCACTTT. It specifies CATSTPRGRRNSPLHF. The chain carries TRBV15 and TRBJ1-6; no clear D gene. Deletions cut 4 bases from V and 6 bases from J, with 16 bases between. This CDR3 has 16 amino acids. Germline loops: CDR1 LNHNV, CDR2 YYDKDF (reference sequence).

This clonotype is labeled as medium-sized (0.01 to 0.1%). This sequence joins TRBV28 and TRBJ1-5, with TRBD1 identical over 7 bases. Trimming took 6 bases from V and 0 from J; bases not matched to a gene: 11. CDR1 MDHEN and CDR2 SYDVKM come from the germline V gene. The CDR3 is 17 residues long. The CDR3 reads CASSATGRGNSNQPQHF. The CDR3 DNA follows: TGTGCCAGCAGCGCGACAGGGCGGGGTAATAGCAATCAGCCCCAGCATTTT.

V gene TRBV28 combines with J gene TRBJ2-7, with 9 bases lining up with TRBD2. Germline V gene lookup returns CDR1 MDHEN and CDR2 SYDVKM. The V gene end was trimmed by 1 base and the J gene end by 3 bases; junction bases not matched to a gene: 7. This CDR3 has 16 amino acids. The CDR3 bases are TGTGCCAGCAGTTTATTCTTGGGGACTAGCAACTACGAGCAGTACTTC. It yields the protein CASSLFLGTSNYEQYF.